What follows describes a single T cell receptor beta chain. Its target antigen remains unknown. The input lacks base qualities; no much larger clone sits a single base away. From the cysteine through the phenylalanine, the CDR3 covers 15 amino acids. Of the read, only the CDR3 DNA is kept; its 45 bases are in frame from base 1. CDR1 is given as SNHLY and CDR2 as FYNNEI, both from the germline V gene. Trimming removed 4 bases from V and 5 bases from J; the gene matches leave 10 bases unexplained. This sample is part of a study of vaccination effects on CD4 cells after COVID-19 (dated by TCRdb to 2022 to 2024). In the study overall: Across the study, the median time from the second dose to post-vaccine sampling was 72 days (range 14 to 241). A total of 10 COVID-19 convalescent patients and a handful of SARS-CoV-2-naive healthy vaccine recipients were included in the full study. Cultures from other donors in the study were sequenced with the Oncomine TCR Beta short-read assay on an Illumina iSeq 100. The study compared SARS-CoV-2 spike-specific CD4+ TCR repertoires before and after mRNA vaccination in COVID-19 convalescent patients and infection-naive vaccine recipients.

The study at large found these results: Both infection-induced and vaccine-induced clones contracted markedly at late post-vaccination timepoints, which is consistent with waning T cell responses. In healthy vaccine recipients, vaccine-induced clones were almost all SARS-CoV-2 mono-reactive, with only 1 of 255 cross-reactive with common cold coronaviruses. Only a small number of convalescent patients were included, and no early post-infection timepoints were available, which limited the study.

In the ViraFEST assay, PBMC were stimulated with viral peptide pools, and antigen-specific CD4+ T cell clonotypes were then identified by expansion using TCR sequencing. After about 9 days of culture, CD4+ T cells were isolated with the EasySep CD4+ T cell isolation kit. Two doses of either the BNT162b2 or the mRNA-1273 mRNA SARS-CoV-2 vaccine were administered to participants. Negative nucleocapsid antibody results before and after vaccination confirmed that the healthy vaccine recipients had no prior SARS-CoV-2 infection. Each well held 2 million to 2.5 million PBMC cultured in IMDM containing roughly 5.1% human AB serum, roughly 9.6 IU/ml IL-2 and gentamicin, along with about 9.5 ug/ml peptides. Half of the culture medium was replaced with fresh IL-2-containing medium on days 3 and 7. Unless noted otherwise, every peptide stimulation condition was grown in triplicate wells. Using Ficoll-Paque Plus gradient centrifugation, PBMC were separated from whole blood and then either used fresh or cryopreserved at -140C. The overlapping peptide pools covered the spike proteins of SARS-CoV-2 as well as those of the common cold coronaviruses HCoV-NL63, HCoV-OC43 and HCoV-229E. The QIAamp micro DNA kit was used to extract genomic DNA from the cultured CD4+ T cells.

Library creation used the immunoSEQ multiplex PCR assay. DNA from the cultured, isolated CD4+ T cells was subjected to TCR beta CDR3 sequencing. The authors processed their data as follows. Non-productive TCR sequences were removed and reads were trimmed to the CDR3 region, keeping CDR3s of at least 7 amino acids. Antigen-specific clonotypes were identified with the MANAFEST web app by comparing expansion in peptide wells against reference cultures. For clones to be considered positive, expansion at FDR<0.05 versus reference and all other wells, an odds ratio above 5, and a frequency above 0.1% in two replicate wells were required. A clonotype was defined as cross-reactive if the clonotype was significantly expanded both in SARS-CoV-2 spike wells and in at least one common cold coronavirus spike condition. Using the stringdist R package, CDR3 similarity was measured by Levenshtein distance, and unrooted trees were constructed with ape in R 3.6.1. TCRdb retrieved this table from immuneACCESS and kept in-frame rearrangements only. Not all clones are present; in checked studies, unresolved V genes account for under half, and no reason is known for the remainder. V and J calls and clone size follow that table, whereas D and trimming were derived from the DNA. The sample profile shows under 30,000 clones; 74% of them were found once. The top ten clones comprise roughly a sixth of the sample.

The receptor's source is a human donor who received a COVID-19 vaccine. The chain employs TRBV2 and TRBJ2-5, and 7 junctional nucleotides match TRBD2. The input for sequencing was CD4+ T cells from PBMCs cultured with HCoV-OC43 spike peptides, taken after COVID-19 vaccination. What the cell subset or site label conveys for this sample: HCoV-OC43 spike overlapping peptide pool stimulation. The CDR3 here reads CASSVAGVLRETQYF. The nucleotide sequence reads as follows: TGTGCCAGCAGTGTGGCGGGAGTACTCCGGGAGACCCAGTACTTC.